This TCR beta chain was captured by sequencing in a study of cytomegalovirus exposure and HLA in healthy donors. Remarks on this clone: Its antigen remains unidentified.

This CDR3 region has 12 residues. Trimming took 6 bases from V and 1 from J, leaving 6 bases between them. The germline gives CDR1 MNHEY, CDR2 SVGAGI. Primers included in the PCR were 60 Vbeta and 13 Jbeta primers. The protocol was immunoSEQ multiplex PCR, while the TCRdb copy is restricted to in-frame clones and leaves out a portion. Counted here are 80,000 to 100,000 clones, less than 80% occurring once; the ten biggest clones make up under 25%. Overall study findings and caveats: The listing of 150 to 200 TCR beta chains classed them as cytomegalovirus-associated.

The TCR originated in a man aged 25 to 40 in good health and CMV-seropositive. The chain carries TRBV6-5 and TRBJ1-2; D is uncertain. Material for sequencing was PBMCs. In nucleotides, the CDR3 is TGTGCCAGCAGGGCGGATAACTATGGCTACACCTTC. Translation: CASRADNYGYTF.